This entry describes one TCR beta chain. Sequenced by immunoSEQ multiplex PCR; TCRdb stores in-frame clones only, minus some. The sample lists 200,000 to 300,000 clones; over 75% were seen once. This sample is part of a study of blood T cell repertoires in COVID-19. Study background: Samples of COVID-19 (acute and convalescent) were obtained from the United States, Italy and Spain.

The sequencing sample was made of peripheral blood. The TCR comes from a woman aged 45-60 years with acute or convalescent COVID-19.

CDR3 DNA sequence: TGCAGCGTTCGGACTAACTCCGAGACCCAGTACTTC. It specifies CSVRTNSETQYF. The chain is built from TRBV29-1 and TRBJ2-5; weak D call: TRBD2 (6 bases). CDR1 is SQVTM and CDR2 is ANQGSEA in the germline V gene. The CDR3 extends over 12 amino acids. With 5 bases removed from V and 5 bases from J, the gap between germline ends came to 12 bases.